Below, one T cell receptor (beta chain) is given with its context. This CDR3 has 15 residues. V gave up 0 bases and J gave up 6 bases, with 16 bases separating them. Germline values: CDR1 SGHRS, CDR2 YFSETQ. First-strand cDNA relied on TRAV- and TRBV-specific primers spanning alpha and beta chains. Both a constant-region primer and a V-primer adapter served to amplify TCRs across roughly 20 PCR cycles. TCRdb processed the reads anew with MiXCR; each CDR3 protein has one entry. The sample holds 7,500 to 10,000 distinct CDR3 sequences, approximately 77% seen once. This entry comes from a study of low-dose radiotherapy and immunotherapy resistance in tumors.

This chain links TRBV5-1 with TRBJ2-7; a weak D match, TRBD2 (5 bases). The sequence derives from a human donor with advanced metastatic prostate, ovarian, gallbladder or colorectal cancer (not recorded which). This table probably holds off-target reads from a library built for another chain. In nucleotides, the CDR3 is TGCGCCAGCAGCTTGGATACGGGGAGTGTCTCCGAGCAGTACTTC. This translates into CASSLDTGSVSEQYF.